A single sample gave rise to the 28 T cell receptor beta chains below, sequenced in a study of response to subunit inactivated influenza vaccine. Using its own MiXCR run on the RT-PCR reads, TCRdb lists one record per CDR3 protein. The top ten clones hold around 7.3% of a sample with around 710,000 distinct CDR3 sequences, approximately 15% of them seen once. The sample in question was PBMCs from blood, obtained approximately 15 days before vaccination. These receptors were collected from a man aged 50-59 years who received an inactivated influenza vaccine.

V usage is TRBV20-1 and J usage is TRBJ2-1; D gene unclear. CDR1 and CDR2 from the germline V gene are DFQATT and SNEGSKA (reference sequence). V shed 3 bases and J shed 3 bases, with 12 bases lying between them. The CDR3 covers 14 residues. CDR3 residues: CSASYFTLYNEQFF. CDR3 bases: TGCAGTGCTAGTTATTTTACGCTCTACAATGAGCAGTTCTTC.

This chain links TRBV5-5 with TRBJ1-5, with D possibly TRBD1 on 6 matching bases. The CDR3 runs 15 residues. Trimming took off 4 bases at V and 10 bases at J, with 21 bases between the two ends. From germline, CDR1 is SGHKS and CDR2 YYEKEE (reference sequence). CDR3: CASSPLPGARQPQHF. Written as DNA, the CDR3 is TGTGCCAGCAGCCCCCTCCCGGGGGCACGGCAACCCCAGCATTTT.

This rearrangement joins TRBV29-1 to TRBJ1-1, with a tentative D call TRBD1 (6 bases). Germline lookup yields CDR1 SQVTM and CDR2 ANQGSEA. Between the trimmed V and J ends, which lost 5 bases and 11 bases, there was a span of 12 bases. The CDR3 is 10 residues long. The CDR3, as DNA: TGCAGCGTTAGGGAGGGACACGCTTTCTTT. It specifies CSVREGHAFF.

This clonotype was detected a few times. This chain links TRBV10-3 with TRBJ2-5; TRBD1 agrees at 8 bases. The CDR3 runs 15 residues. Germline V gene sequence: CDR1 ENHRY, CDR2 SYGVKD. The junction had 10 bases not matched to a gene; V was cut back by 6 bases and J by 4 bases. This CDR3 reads CAIRSDGQGGETQYF. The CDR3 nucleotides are TGTGCCATCAGATCCGACGGACAGGGTGGAGAGACCCAGTACTTC.

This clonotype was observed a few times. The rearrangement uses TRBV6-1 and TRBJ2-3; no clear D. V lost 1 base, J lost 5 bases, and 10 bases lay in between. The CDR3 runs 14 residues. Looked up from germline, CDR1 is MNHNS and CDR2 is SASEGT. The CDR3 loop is CASSEGSLIDTQYF. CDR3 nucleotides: TGTGCCAGCAGTGAAGGTAGTCTTATAGATACGCAGTATTTT.

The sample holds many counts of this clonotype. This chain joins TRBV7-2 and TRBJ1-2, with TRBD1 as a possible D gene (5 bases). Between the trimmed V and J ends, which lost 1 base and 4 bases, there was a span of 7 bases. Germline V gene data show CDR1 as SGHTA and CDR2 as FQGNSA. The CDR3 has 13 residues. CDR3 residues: CASSLDRSYGYTF. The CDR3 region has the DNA TGTGCCAGCAGCTTAGACAGGTCCTATGGCTACACCTTC.

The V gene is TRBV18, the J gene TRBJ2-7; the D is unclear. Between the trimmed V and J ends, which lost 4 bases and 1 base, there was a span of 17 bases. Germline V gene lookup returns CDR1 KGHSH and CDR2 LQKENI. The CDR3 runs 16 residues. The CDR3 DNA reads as TGTGCCAGCTCACGAAGCACCCAACTTATTTCCTACGAGCAGTACTTC. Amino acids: CASSRSTQLISYEQYF. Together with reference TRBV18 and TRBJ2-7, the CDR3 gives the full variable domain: NAGVMQNPRHLVRRRGQEARLRCSPMKGHSHVYWYRQLPEEGLKFMVYLQKENIIDESGMPKERFSAEFPKEGPSILRIQQVVRGDSAAYFCASSRSTQLISYEQYFGPGTRLTVT.

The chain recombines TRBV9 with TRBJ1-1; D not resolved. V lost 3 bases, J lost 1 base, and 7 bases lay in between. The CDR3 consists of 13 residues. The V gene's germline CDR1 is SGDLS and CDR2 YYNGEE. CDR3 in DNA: TGTGCCAGCAGCGCCGACACGAACACTGAAGCTTTCTTT. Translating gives CASSADTNTEAFF.

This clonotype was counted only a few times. CDR3 nucleotides: TGTGCCAGCAGTTACTCCCGGACTAGCGGGAGGGATGAGCAGTTCTTC. Translation: CASSYSRTSGRDEQFF. The genes are TRBV6-2 or TRBV6-3 and TRBJ2-1, with TRBD2 identical over 15 bases. This CDR3 spans 16 amino acids. Per the germline V gene, CDR1 is MNHEY and CDR2 is SVGEGT. Trimming removed 0 bases from V and 8 bases from J; junction bases left unmatched: 2.

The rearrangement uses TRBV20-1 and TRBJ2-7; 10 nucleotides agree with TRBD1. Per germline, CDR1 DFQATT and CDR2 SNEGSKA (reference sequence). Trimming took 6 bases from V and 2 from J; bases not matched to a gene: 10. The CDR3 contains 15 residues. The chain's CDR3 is CSANDGDRGTYEQYF. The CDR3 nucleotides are TGCAGTGCAAATGATGGGGACAGGGGCACCTACGAGCAGTACTTC.

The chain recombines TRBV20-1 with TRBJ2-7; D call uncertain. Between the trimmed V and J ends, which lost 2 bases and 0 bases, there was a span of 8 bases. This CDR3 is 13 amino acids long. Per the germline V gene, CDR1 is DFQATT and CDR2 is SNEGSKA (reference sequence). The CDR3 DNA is TGCAGTGCTAGATCCACCCTCTCCTACGAGCAGTACTTC. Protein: CSARSTLSYEQYF.

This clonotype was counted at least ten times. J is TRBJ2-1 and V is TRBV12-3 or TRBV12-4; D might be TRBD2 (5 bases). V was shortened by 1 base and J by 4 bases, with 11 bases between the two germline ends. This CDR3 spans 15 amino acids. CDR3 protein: CASSLVGNGYNEQFF. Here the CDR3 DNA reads TGTGCCAGCAGTTTAGTCGGGAATGGGTACAATGAGCAGTTCTTC.

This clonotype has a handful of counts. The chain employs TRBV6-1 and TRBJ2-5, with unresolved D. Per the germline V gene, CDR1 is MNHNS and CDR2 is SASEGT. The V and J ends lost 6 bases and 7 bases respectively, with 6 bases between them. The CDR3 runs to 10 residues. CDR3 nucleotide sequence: TGTGCCAGCAGCTACGGGACCCAGTACTTC. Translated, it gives CASSYGTQYF.

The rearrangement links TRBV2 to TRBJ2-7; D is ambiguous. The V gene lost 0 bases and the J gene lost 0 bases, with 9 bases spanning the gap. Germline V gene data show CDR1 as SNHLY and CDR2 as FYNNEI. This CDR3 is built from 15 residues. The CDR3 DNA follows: TGTGCCAGCAGTGAAGCCGAGCCCGACTCCTACGAGCAGTACTTC. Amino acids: CASSEAEPDSYEQYF.

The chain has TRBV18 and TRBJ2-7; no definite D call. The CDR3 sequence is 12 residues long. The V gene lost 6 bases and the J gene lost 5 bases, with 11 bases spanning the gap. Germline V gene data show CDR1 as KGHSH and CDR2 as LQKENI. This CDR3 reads CASSLDRNEQYF. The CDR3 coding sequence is TGTGCCAGCTCTCTAGATCGAAACGAGCAGTACTTC.

CDR3 in DNA: TGTGCCAGCAGCCTGGACAGGGGCTCCTATAATTCACCCCTCCACTTT. Protein product: CASSLDRGSYNSPLHF. The chain combines TRBV12-3 or TRBV12-4 with TRBJ1-6, with TRBD1 identical over 9 bases. With V trimmed by 6 bases and J by 0 bases, 3 bases remained unmatched. CDR3 length: 16 residues.

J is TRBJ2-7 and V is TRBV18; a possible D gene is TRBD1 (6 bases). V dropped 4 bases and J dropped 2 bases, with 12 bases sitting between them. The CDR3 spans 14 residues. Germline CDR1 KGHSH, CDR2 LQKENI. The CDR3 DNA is TGTGCCAGCTCACTCGGACAGCAAGCCTACGAGCAGTACTTC. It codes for CASSLGQQAYEQYF.

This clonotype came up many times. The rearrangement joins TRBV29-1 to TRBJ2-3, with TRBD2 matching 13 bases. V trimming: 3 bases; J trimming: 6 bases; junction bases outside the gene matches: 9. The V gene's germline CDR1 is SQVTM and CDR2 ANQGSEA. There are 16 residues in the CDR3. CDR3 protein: CSVDLYGTSGMDTQYF. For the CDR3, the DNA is TGCAGCGTTGACCTATACGGGACTAGCGGGATGGATACGCAGTATTTT.

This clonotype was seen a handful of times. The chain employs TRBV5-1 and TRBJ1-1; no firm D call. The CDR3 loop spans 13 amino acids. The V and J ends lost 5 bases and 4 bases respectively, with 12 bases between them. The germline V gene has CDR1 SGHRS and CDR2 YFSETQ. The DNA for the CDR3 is TGCGCCAGCAGGCTTGGGGAGGGCACTGAAGCTTTCTTT. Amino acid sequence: CASRLGEGTEAFF.

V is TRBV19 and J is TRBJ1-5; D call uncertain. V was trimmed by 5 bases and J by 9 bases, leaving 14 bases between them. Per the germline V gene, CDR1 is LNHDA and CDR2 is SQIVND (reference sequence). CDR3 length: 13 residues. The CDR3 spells CASSWTLGVPQHF. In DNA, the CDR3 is TGTGCCAGTAGTTGGACTTTAGGCGTGCCCCAGCATTTT.

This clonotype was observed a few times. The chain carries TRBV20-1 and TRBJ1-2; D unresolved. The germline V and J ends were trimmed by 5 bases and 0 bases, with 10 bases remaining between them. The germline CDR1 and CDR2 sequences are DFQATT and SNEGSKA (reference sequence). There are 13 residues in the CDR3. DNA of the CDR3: TGCAGTGCTCGTGGCAGAGCTAACTATGGCTACACCTTC. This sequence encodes CSARGRANYGYTF.

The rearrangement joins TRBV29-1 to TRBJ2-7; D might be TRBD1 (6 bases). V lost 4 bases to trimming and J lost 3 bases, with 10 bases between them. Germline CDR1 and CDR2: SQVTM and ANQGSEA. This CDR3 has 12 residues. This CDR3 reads CSVGDTIYEQYF. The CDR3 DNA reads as TGCAGCGTTGGGGACACCATCTACGAGCAGTACTTC.

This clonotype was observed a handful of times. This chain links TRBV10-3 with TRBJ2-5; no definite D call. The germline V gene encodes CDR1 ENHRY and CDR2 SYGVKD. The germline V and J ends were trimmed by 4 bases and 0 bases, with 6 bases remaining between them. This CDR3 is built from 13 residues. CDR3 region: CAISGVYQETQYF. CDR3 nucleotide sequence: TGTGCCATCAGTGGGGTATACCAAGAGACCCAGTACTTC.

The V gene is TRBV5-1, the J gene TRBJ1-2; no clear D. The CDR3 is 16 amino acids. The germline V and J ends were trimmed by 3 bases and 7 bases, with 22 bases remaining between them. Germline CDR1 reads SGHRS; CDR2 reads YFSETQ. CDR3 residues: CASSYNPGSQSGGYTF. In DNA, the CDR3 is TGCGCCAGCAGCTATAACCCCGGGAGCCAGTCCGGTGGCTACACCTTC.

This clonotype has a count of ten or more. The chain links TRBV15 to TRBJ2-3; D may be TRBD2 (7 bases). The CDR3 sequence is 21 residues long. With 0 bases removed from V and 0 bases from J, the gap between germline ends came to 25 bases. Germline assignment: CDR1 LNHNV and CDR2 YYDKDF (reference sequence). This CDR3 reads CATSRDLLAGADYSSTDTQYF. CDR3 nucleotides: TGTGCCACCAGCAGAGATCTTCTGGCGGGGGCCGACTATTCTAGCACAGATACGCAGTATTTT.

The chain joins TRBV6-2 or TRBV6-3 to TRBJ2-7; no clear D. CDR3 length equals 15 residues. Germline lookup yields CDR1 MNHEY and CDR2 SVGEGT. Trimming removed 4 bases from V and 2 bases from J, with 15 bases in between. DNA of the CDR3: TGTGCCAGCAGTTCCCCTAGGGTTCGTCCCTACGAGCAGTACTTC. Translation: CASSSPRVRPYEQYF.

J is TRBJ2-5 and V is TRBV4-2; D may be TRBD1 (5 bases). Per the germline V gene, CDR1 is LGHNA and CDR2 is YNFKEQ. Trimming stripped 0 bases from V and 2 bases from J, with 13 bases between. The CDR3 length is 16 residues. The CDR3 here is CASSQDPSQGQETQYF. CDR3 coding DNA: TGTGCCAGCAGCCAAGATCCATCTCAGGGTCAAGAGACCCAGTACTTC.

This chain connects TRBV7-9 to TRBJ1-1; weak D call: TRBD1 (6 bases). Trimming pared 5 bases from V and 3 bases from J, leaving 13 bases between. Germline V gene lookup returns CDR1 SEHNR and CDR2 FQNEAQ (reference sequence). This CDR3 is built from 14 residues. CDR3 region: CASSTKDSYTEAFF. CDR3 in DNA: TGTGCCAGCAGCACTAAGGACAGTTACACTGAAGCTTTCTTT.